This paragraph covers one T cell receptor (beta chain) sequence. What it binds is unknown. Here immunoSEQ multiplex PCR was the method, and the copy in TCRdb shows in-frame clones only, minus some. The sample holds tens of thousands of clones; about nine tenths are singletons and the top ten take 5.9%. The record originates from a study of T cell clonotyping in hematopoietic cell transplantation. Study at large: Recipients' pretransplant samples followed cytoreduction.

Findings and caveats of the study: At the given depth, recipient repertoires were over 97% de novo clonotypes. Cells were unsorted, so CD4 and CD8 contributions were not separated.

CDR1 is SGHVS and CDR2 is FQNEAQ in the germline V gene. The ends lost 4 bases at V and 11 bases at J; junction bases unmatched: 10. The CDR3 spans 14 residues. The time point here: recipient sample about 28 days before transplant, after cytoreduction. Sequences were derived from peripheral blood mononuclear cells, sampled before stem cell transplant. The sequence derives from a man aged 60-69 years with biphenotypic leukemia. Some clones in this sample may be carry-over from other donors' samples. This sequence joins TRBV7-8 and TRBJ1-5, with 8 bases lining up with TRBD1. The CDR3 DNA sequence: TGTGCCAGCAGCTCGGACAGGGTGGCGGGGGCCCAGCATTTT. Protein sequence: CASSSDRVAGAQHF.